These 22 T cell receptor beta chains share one sample of origin, sequenced in a study of CD8 T cells in Susac syndrome. After extraction with the RNeasy kit, roughly 0.45 to 1 ug of the RNA was reverse transcribed using random hexamers. TCRdb re-called the immunoSEQ multiplex PCR reads with MiXCR, one entry per CDR3 protein. The sample consists of just over 150,000 distinct CDR3 sequences, about 95% of them appearing once. Sequencing was carried out using CD4+ T cells from PBMCs. The receptors were sampled from a human donor with Susac syndrome.

The chain uses TRBV29-1 and TRBJ1-1; D is unresolved. Germline CDR1 is SQVTM and CDR2 is ANQGSEA. Trimming removed 8 bases from V and 0 bases from J, with 13 bases in between. This CDR3 has 13 residues. The DNA for the CDR3 is TGCAGCATTCGAGGGTCTCTGAACACTGAAGCTTTCTTT. Its translation: CSIRGSLNTEAFF.

This chain joins TRBV3-1 and TRBJ2-7; unclear D gene. V gave up 4 bases and J gave up 3 bases, with 10 bases separating them. Germline V gene sequence: CDR1 LGHDT, CDR2 YNNKEL (reference sequence). The CDR3 is 13 residues long. The CDR3 DNA is TGTGCCAGCAGCCGTGGGTTCATCTACGAGCAGTACTTC. Amino acids: CASSRGFIYEQYF.

V usage is TRBV3-1 and J usage is TRBJ1-3, with D unresolved. This CDR3 comprises 13 residues. Trimming removed 3 bases from V and 8 bases from J, with 11 bases in between. The germline gives CDR1 LGHDT, CDR2 YNNKEL (reference sequence). Written as DNA, the CDR3 is TGTGCCAGCAGCCACAGATCGTTAGACACCATATATTTT. It encodes CASSHRSLDTIYF. Looking up the rest from reference TRBV3-1 and TRBJ1-3 gives the full variable domain: DTAVSQTPKYLVTQMGNDKSIKCEQNLGHDTMYWYKQDSKKFLKIMFSYNNKELIINETVPNRFSPKSPDKAHLNLHINSLELGDSAVYFCASSHRSLDTIYFGEGSWLTVV.

The chain is built from TRBV29-1 and TRBJ1-2; the match to TRBD1 covers 10 bases. Trimming removed 4 bases from V and 6 bases from J; junction bases left unmatched: 5. Germline CDR1 reads SQVTM; CDR2 reads ANQGSEA. This CDR3 region has 13 residues. CDR3 region: CSVGLGTGDGYTF. DNA for the CDR3: TGCAGCGTTGGGTTAGGGACAGGGGATGGCTACACCTTC.

This clonotype appeared a single time. The chain joins TRBV5-4 to TRBJ1-2; D remains unclear. The length of the CDR3 is 15 residues. Trimming pared 4 bases from V and 4 bases from J, leaving 17 bases between. CDR1 SGHNT and CDR2 YYREEE come from the germline V gene (reference sequence). CDR3 nucleotides: TGTGCCAGCAGCCACCCTTCTCAACATGGCTATGGCTACACCTTC. It specifies CASSHPSQHGYGYTF.

The rearrangement joins TRBV5-6 to TRBJ1-2, with D possibly being TRBD1 (6 bases). The CDR3 runs to 15 residues. V was clipped by 4 bases and J by 7 bases, with 20 bases between them. CDR1 is SGHDT, CDR2 YYEEEE, per germline. The CDR3 is CASSATGWAQGGYTF. CDR3 nucleotides: TGTGCCAGCAGCGCTACAGGGTGGGCGCAGGGTGGCTACACCTTC.

This sequence joins TRBV15 and TRBJ2-6, with 9 bases that match TRBD1. The length of the CDR3 is 18 residues. The germline gives CDR1 LNHNV, CDR2 YYDKDF (reference sequence). Trimming at V came to 0 bases and at J to 6 bases, leaving 9 bases not matched to a gene. CDR3 sequence: CATSRDGVGTGMANVLTF. In DNA, the CDR3 is TGTGCCACCAGCAGAGATGGGGTTGGGACAGGGATGGCCAACGTCCTGACTTTC.

This chain joins TRBV20-1 and TRBJ1-5; unclear D gene. The CDR3 loop spans 12 amino acids. V was cut by 5 bases and J by 4 bases, with 9 bases left in between. Germline lookup yields CDR1 DFQATT and CDR2 SNEGSKA (reference sequence). The CDR3 reads CSALAGNQPQHF. The DNA for the CDR3 is TGCAGTGCTTTGGCTGGAAATCAGCCCCAGCATTTT.

V usage is TRBV29-1 and J usage is TRBJ1-1; D might be TRBD1 (5 bases). The CDR3 has 14 amino acids. The V end was cut by 4 bases, the J end by 6 bases, with 18 bases between. Per the germline V gene, CDR1 is SQVTM and CDR2 is ANQGSEA. For the CDR3, the DNA is TGCAGCGTTGGGATTGTAGGGGTCCGGCCTGAAGCTTTCTTT. Translation gives CSVGIVGVRPEAFF. Supplemented by reference TRBV29-1 and TRBJ1-1, the full variable domain reads SAVISQKPSRDICQRGTSLTIQCQVDSQVTMMFWYRQQPGQSLTLIATANQGSEATYESGFVIDKFPISRPNLTFSTLTVSNMSPEDSSIYLCSVGIVGVRPEAFFGQGTRLTVV.

The V gene is TRBV19, the J gene TRBJ1-5; D not resolved. Germline values: CDR1 LNHDA, CDR2 SQIVND (reference sequence). V was cut by 0 bases and J by 3 bases, with 15 bases left in between. CDR3 length: 17 amino acids. The CDR3 here is CASSIDQGRILNQPQHF. CDR3 nucleotides: TGTGCCAGTAGTATAGATCAAGGGAGGATTCTCAATCAGCCCCAGCATTTT.

The chain links TRBV12-3 or TRBV12-4 to TRBJ2-7; the match to TRBD1 covers 7 bases. V was pared by 6 bases and J by 4 bases, with 3 bases of the junction left unmatched. The CDR3 is 12 residues long. Written as DNA, the CDR3 is TGTGCCAGCAGCACAGGGGTATACGAGCAGTACTTC. Its translation: CASSTGVYEQYF.

This clonotype showed up just once. V is TRBV6-2 or TRBV6-3 and J is TRBJ2-7, with D unresolved. Germline V gives CDR1 MNHEY, CDR2 SVGEGT. CDR3 size: 12 residues. The V gene lost 7 bases and the J gene lost 2 bases, with 9 bases spanning the gap. The DNA of the CDR3 is TGTGCCAGCACCGACCCCCCCTACGAGCAGTACTTC. Protein sequence: CASTDPPYEQYF.

The rearrangement joins TRBV2 to TRBJ2-7; the D call may be TRBD1 or TRBD2 (5 bases each). CDR3 size: 14 residues. Germline values: CDR1 SNHLY, CDR2 FYNNEI. With 4 bases removed from V and 3 bases from J, the gap between germline ends came to 13 bases. The CDR3 loop is CASSGTGQGYEQYF. DNA of the CDR3: TGTGCCAGCAGTGGGACGGGGCAGGGCTACGAGCAGTACTTC. Full variable domain (missing parts from reference TRBV2 and TRBJ2-7): EPEVTQTPSHQVTQMGQEVILRCVPISNHLYFYWYRQILGQKVEFLVSFYNNEISEKSEIFDDQFSVERPDGSNFTLKIRSTKLEDSAMYFCASSGTGQGYEQYFGPGTRLTVT.

This sequence joins TRBV7-2 and TRBJ1-5, with TRBD1 as a possible D gene (5 bases). This CDR3 is built from 15 residues. The germline V gene encodes CDR1 SGHTA and CDR2 FQGNSA. V dropped 5 bases and J dropped 3 bases, with 14 bases sitting between them. CDR3 residues: CASSLGRGANQPQHF. As DNA, the CDR3 is TGTGCCAGCAGCCTCGGAAGGGGTGCCAATCAGCCCCAGCATTTT.

The chain joins TRBV3-1 to TRBJ1-2; a weak D match, TRBD1 (6 bases). In germline, CDR1 is LGHDT, CDR2 YNNKEL (reference sequence). Trimming stripped 1 base from V and 6 bases from J, with 12 bases between. The CDR3 sequence is 14 residues long. DNA for the CDR3: TGTGCCAGCAGCCAAGTGGCACAGGGCGATGGCTACACCTTC. It codes for CASSQVAQGDGYTF.

The gene calls are TRBV20-1 and TRBJ1-4; maybe TRBD1 (5 bases). CDR1 is DFQATT, CDR2 SNEGSKA, per germline (reference sequence). V was cut by 4 bases and J by 7 bases, with 10 bases left in between. There are 12 residues in the CDR3. The DNA of the CDR3 is TGCAGTGCTAAAGGGGACGGTGAAAAACTGTTTTTT. This sequence encodes CSAKGDGEKLFF.

The chain carries TRBV3-1 and TRBJ2-5; D may correspond to TRBD1 or TRBD2 (5 bases each). The V and J ends lost 5 bases and 7 bases respectively, with 17 bases between them. The CDR3 has 14 residues. Per the germline V gene, CDR1 is LGHDT and CDR2 is YNNKEL (reference sequence). CDR3 region: CASSGDGRVGTQYF. The CDR3 nucleotides are TGTGCCAGCAGCGGGGACGGCCGAGTTGGGACCCAGTACTTC.

The gene calls are TRBV9 and TRBJ2-2; D possibly corresponds to TRBD2 (5 bases). This CDR3 comprises 15 residues. V dropped 0 bases and J dropped 4 bases, with 10 bases sitting between them. Per germline, CDR1 SGDLS and CDR2 YYNGEE. The CDR3 bases are TGTGCCAGCAGCGTAGAGAGGGCGGGCACCGGGGAGCTGTTTTTT. This gives the protein CASSVERAGTGELFF.

This chain joins TRBV29-1 and TRBJ2-2, with D uncertain. Trimming removed 4 bases from V and 2 bases from J, with 11 bases in between. The germline V gene has CDR1 SQVTM and CDR2 ANQGSEA. There are 14 residues in the CDR3. The CDR3 DNA reads TGCAGCGTTGTGACACTGGTTAACACCGGGGAGCTGTTTTTT. Translated: CSVVTLVNTGELFF.

The chain couples TRBV5-4 to TRBJ2-1, with TRBD2 identical over 9 bases. V shed 6 bases and J 7 bases; nucleotides not matched to a gene: 8. Germline assignment: CDR1 SGHNT and CDR2 YYREEE (reference sequence). The CDR3 is 14 amino acids. The CDR3 spells CASTPGTSNNEQFF. The CDR3 DNA reads TGTGCCAGCACCCCCGGGACTAGCAATAATGAGCAGTTCTTC.

This clonotype came up once. This chain connects TRBV3-1 to TRBJ2-3; D assignment may be TRBD1 or TRBD2 (5 bases each). Germline V lookup: CDR1 LGHDT, CDR2 YNNKEL (reference sequence). The CDR3 is 15 residues long. Trimming took off 5 bases at V and 3 bases at J, with 15 bases between the two ends. CDR3: CASSERIGGTDTQYF. In DNA form, the CDR3 reads TGTGCCAGCAGCGAAAGGATTGGGGGTACAGATACGCAGTATTTT.

The chain recombines TRBV6-2 or TRBV6-3 with TRBJ1-5; unclear D gene. The germline CDR1 and CDR2 sequences are MNHEY and SVGEGT. With 4 bases removed from V and 2 bases from J, the gap between germline ends came to 9 bases. The CDR3 has 14 residues. As DNA, the CDR3 is TGTGCCAGCAGTTTGGCGGTGCGCAATCAGCCCCAGCATTTT. Its translation is CASSLAVRNQPQHF.